This is a list of T cell receptor beta chains from one sample in a study of CD8+ T cells in alopecia areata. TCRdb's table, derived via immunoSEQ multiplex PCR, lists solely in-frame clones and lacks some. The sample shows about 210,000 clones, roughly three fifths of them seen only once. Sample: CD4+ T cells sorted from blood, taken around week 44, from a patient treated with tofacitinib. All receptors come from a human donor with alopecia areata. CDR3s include the opening cysteine and the closing phenylalanine or tryptophan. Fields, in order: J gene, V gene, D gene, clone size, CDR3 protein, CDR3 DNA. The D gene is left open where the match is weak. Size is stated for part of the rows, as once, few or many counts, or as a class when the clone is expanded.

J gene: TRBJ2-5
V gene: TRBV7-3
D gene: -
clone size: -
CDR3 protein: CASSLTMFQTQYF
CDR3 DNA: TGTGCCAGCAGCTTAACGATGTTCCAGACCCAGTACTTC

J gene: TRBJ1-2
V gene: TRBV5-1
D gene: TRBD1
clone size: few
CDR3 protein: CASSPGTANYGYTF
CDR3 DNA: TGCGCCAGCAGCCCCGGGACAGCGAACTATGGCTACACCTTC

J gene: TRBJ2-4
V gene: TRBV6-6
D gene: -
clone size: few
CDR3 protein: CASSPRGAAKNIQYF
CDR3 DNA: TGTGCCAGCAGTCCAAGAGGGGCGGCCAAAAACATTCAGTACTTC

J gene: TRBJ1-5
V gene: TRBV30
D gene: -
clone size: -
CDR3 protein: CAWSQGSNQPQHF
CDR3 DNA: TGTGCCTGGAGCCAGGGAAGCAATCAGCCCCAGCATTTT

J gene: TRBJ1-1
V gene: TRBV5-1
D gene: -
clone size: -
CDR3 protein: CASSSGVLGGKEAFF
CDR3 DNA: TGCGCCAGCAGCTCAGGAGTGCTGGGGGGGAAGGAAGCTTTCTTT

J gene: TRBJ2-1
V gene: TRBV29-1
D gene: TRBD1
clone size: -
CDR3 protein: CSVRQGALGEQFF
CDR3 DNA: TGCAGCGTTCGACAGGGGGCGCTGGGTGAGCAGTTCTTC

J gene: TRBJ1-6
V gene: TRBV2
D gene: TRBD1
clone size: -
CDR3 protein: CASSGDSNSPLHF
CDR3 DNA: TGTGCCAGCAGTGGGGACAGCAATTCACCCCTCCACTTT

J gene: TRBJ2-7
V gene: TRBV30
D gene: -
clone size: -
CDR3 protein: CAWRGSFYEQYF
CDR3 DNA: TGTGCCTGGAGGGGCAGCTTCTACGAGCAGTACTTC

J gene: TRBJ2-5
V gene: TRBV29-1
D gene: TRBD2
clone size: -
CDR3 protein: CSVSTSGGETQYF
CDR3 DNA: TGCAGCGTTTCCACTAGCGGGGGAGAGACCCAGTACTTC

J gene: TRBJ2-3
V gene: TRBV11-2
D gene: -
clone size: -
CDR3 protein: CASSPGDTQYF
CDR3 DNA: TGTGCCAGCAGCCCCGGAGATACGCAGTATTTT

J gene: TRBJ2-7
V gene: TRBV9
D gene: -
clone size: -
CDR3 protein: CASSVAAGAYEQYF
CDR3 DNA: TGTGCCAGCAGCGTAGCGGCAGGCGCGTACGAGCAGTACTTC

J gene: TRBJ2-3
V gene: TRBV7-2
D gene: -
clone size: few
CDR3 protein: CASSTRFSGDTQYF
CDR3 DNA: TGTGCCAGCAGCACCCGGTTCAGCGGGGATACGCAGTATTTT

J gene: TRBJ1-2
V gene: TRBV5-1
D gene: TRBD1
clone size: -
CDR3 protein: CASSPTGQGSDGYTF
CDR3 DNA: TGCGCCAGCAGCCCCACGGGACAGGGATCGGATGGCTACACCTTC

J gene: TRBJ2-5
V gene: TRBV6-6
D gene: TRBD1
clone size: -
CDR3 protein: CARGQPPKETQYF
CDR3 DNA: TGTGCCAGGGGACAGCCACCTAAAGAGACCCAGTACTTC

J gene: TRBJ1-4
V gene: TRBV27
D gene: -
clone size: -
CDR3 protein: CASSRWASEKLFF
CDR3 DNA: TGTGCCAGCAGTCGGTGGGCGAGTGAAAAACTGTTTTTT

J gene: TRBJ1-5
V gene: TRBV6-6
D gene: -
clone size: -
CDR3 protein: CASSWDIGDQPQHF
CDR3 DNA: TGTGCCAGCAGCTGGGACATCGGGGATCAGCCCCAGCATTTT

J gene: TRBJ1-2
V gene: TRBV29-1
D gene: TRBD1
clone size: -
CDR3 protein: CSADRGPYGYTF
CDR3 DNA: TGCAGCGCTGACAGGGGCCCCTATGGCTACACCTTC

J gene: TRBJ2-1
V gene: TRBV7-2
D gene: TRBD2
clone size: -
CDR3 protein: CASSFQGLAGNEQFF
CDR3 DNA: TGTGCCAGCAGCTTCCAAGGACTAGCGGGAAATGAGCAGTTCTTC

J gene: TRBJ2-1
V gene: TRBV29-1
D gene: TRBD2
clone size: -
CDR3 protein: CSVPGTSGGHGEQFF
CDR3 DNA: TGCAGCGTGCCCGGGACTAGCGGGGGGCATGGTGAGCAGTTCTTC

J gene: TRBJ2-7
V gene: TRBV29-1
D gene: -
clone size: -
CDR3 protein: CSVGVTNHEQYF
CDR3 DNA: TGCAGCGTTGGAGTCACGAACCACGAGCAGTACTTC

J gene: TRBJ1-1
V gene: TRBV5-1
D gene: TRBD1
clone size: -
CDR3 protein: CASSLGQGFTEAFF
CDR3 DNA: TGCGCCAGCAGCCTGGGACAGGGTTTCACTGAAGCTTTCTTT

J gene: TRBJ1-2
V gene: TRBV29-1
D gene: -
clone size: -
CDR3 protein: CSVEVATREPRTF
CDR3 DNA: TGCAGCGTTGAAGTTGCGACACGAGAACCAAGGACCTTC

J gene: TRBJ1-5
V gene: TRBV7-6
D gene: -
clone size: few
CDR3 protein: CASSLPGERKHF
CDR3 DNA: TGTGCCAGCAGCTTACCAGGGGAAAGGAAACATTTT

J gene: TRBJ1-2
V gene: TRBV7-2
D gene: -
clone size: few
CDR3 protein: CASSFGTEVYGYTF
CDR3 DNA: TGTGCCAGCAGCTTTGGTACAGAAGTCTATGGCTACACCTTC

J gene: TRBJ2-7
V gene: TRBV25-1
D gene: TRBD2
clone size: -
CDR3 protein: CASSEWLGGGDYEQYF
CDR3 DNA: TGTGCCAGCAGTGAATGGCTCGGGGGAGGGGATTACGAGCAGTACTTC

J gene: TRBJ1-1
V gene: TRBV27
D gene: -
clone size: -
CDR3 protein: CASSPVLMGTNTEAFF
CDR3 DNA: TGTGCCAGCAGCCCGGTCCTAATGGGGACGAACACTGAAGCTTTCTTT

J gene: TRBJ1-4
V gene: TRBV9
D gene: -
clone size: -
CDR3 protein: CASSVDSAHEKLFF
CDR3 DNA: TGTGCCAGCAGCGTAGACAGCGCGCATGAAAAACTGTTTTTT

J gene: TRBJ1-1
V gene: TRBV25-1
D gene: -
clone size: -
CDR3 protein: CASSEYVGGDLNTEAFF
CDR3 DNA: TGTGCCAGCAGTGAATATGTGGGGGGCGATCTGAACACTGAAGCTTTCTTT